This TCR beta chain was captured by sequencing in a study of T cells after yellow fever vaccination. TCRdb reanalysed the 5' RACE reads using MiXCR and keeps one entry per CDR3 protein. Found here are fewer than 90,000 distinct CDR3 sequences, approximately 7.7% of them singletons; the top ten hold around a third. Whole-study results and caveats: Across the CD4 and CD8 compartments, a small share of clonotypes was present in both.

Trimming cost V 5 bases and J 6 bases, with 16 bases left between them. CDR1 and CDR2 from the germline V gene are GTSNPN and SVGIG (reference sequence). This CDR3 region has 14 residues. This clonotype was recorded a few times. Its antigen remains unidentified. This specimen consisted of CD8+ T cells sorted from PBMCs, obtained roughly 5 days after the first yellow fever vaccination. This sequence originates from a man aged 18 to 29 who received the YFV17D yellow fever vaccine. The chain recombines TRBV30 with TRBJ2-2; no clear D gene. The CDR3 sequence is CAWGDDGYAGELFF. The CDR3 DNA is TGTGCCTGGGGTGACGACGGATACGCCGGGGAGCTGTTTTTT.